This T cell receptor beta chain came from a study of shared clonotypes between healthy human individuals. TCRdb's table, derived via immunoSEQ multiplex PCR, lists solely in-frame clones and lacks some. The data show some 1.5 million clones, approximately 98% seen once. The CDR3 is 13 amino acids. With 0 bases removed from V and 10 bases from J, the gap between germline ends came to 13 bases. Per germline, CDR1 SGHTS and CDR2 YDEGEE. This sequence joins TRBV5-8 and TRBJ1-2; D not certain. The material sequenced was naive CD4+ T cells sorted from blood. Documented subset: CD45RA+ positively selected. The receptor was isolated from a man aged 25-45 years in good health. CDR3 in DNA: TGTGCCAGCAGCTTGGGGAGAGCGACTACCTACACCTTC. Amino acids: CASSLGRATTYTF.